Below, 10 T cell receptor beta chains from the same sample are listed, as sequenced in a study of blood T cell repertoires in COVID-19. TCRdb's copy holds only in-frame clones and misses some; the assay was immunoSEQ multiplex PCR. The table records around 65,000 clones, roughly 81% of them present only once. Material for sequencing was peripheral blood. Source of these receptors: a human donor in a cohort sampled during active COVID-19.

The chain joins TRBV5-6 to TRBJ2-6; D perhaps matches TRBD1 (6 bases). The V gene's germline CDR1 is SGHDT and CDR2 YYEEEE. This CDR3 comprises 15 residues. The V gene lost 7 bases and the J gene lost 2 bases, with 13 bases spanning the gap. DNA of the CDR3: TGTGCCAGCGGGACGACAGGCGCTGGGGCCAACGTCCTGACTTTC. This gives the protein CASGTTGAGANVLTF.

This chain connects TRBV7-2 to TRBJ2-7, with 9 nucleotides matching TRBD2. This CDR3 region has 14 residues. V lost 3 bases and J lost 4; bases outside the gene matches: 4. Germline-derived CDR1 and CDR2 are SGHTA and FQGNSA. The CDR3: CASSFGLASYEQYF. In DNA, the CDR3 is TGTGCCAGCAGCTTCGGACTAGCGAGTTACGAGCAGTACTTC.

CDR3 sequence: CASSKKKGHGLAGTDTQYF. DNA for the CDR3: TGTGCCAGCAGCAAAAAAAAAGGCCACGGACTAGCGGGCACAGATACGCAGTATTTT. The chain links TRBV21-1 to TRBJ2-3; the table gives TRBD2 as D, unverified against the DNA. TRBV21-1 has pseudogene status. This CDR3 comprises 19 residues.

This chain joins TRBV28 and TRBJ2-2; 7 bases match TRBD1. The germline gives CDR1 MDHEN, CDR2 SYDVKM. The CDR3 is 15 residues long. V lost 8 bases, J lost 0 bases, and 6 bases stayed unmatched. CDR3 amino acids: CASGRQGTNTGELFF. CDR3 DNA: TGTGCCAGCGGGAGACAGGGAACGAACACCGGGGAGCTGTTTTTT.

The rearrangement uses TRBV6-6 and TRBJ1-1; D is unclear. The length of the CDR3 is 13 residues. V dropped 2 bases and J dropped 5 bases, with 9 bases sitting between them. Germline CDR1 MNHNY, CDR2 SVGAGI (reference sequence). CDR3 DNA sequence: TGTGCCAGCAGTTACGCGCAATCTACTGAAGCTTTCTTT. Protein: CASSYAQSTEAFF.

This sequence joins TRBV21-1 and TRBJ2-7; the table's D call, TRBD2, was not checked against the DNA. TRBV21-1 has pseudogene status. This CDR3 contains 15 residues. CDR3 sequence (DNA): TGTGCCAGCAGCAAAGTCGGGATCGGACCTTACGAGCAGTACTTC. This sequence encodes CASSKVGIGPYEQYF.

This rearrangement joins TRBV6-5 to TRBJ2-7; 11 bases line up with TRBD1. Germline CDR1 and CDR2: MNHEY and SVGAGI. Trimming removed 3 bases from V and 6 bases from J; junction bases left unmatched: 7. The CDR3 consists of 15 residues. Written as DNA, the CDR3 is TGTGCCAGCAGTTATAGTCCCGGGACAGGGGGCGAGCAGTACTTC. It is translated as CASSYSPGTGGEQYF.

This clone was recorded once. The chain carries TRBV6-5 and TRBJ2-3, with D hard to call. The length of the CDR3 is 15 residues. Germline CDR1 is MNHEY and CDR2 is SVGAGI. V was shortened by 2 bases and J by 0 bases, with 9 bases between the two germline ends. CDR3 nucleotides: TGTGCCAGCAGTTACAGCGACCTTAGCACAGATACGCAGTATTTT. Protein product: CASSYSDLSTDTQYF.

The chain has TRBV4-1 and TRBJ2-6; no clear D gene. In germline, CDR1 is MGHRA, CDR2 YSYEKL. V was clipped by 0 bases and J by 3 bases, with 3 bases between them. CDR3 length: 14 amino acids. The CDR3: CASSQDGGANVLTF. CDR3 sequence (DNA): TGCGCCAGCAGCCAAGACGGTGGGGCCAACGTCCTGACTTTC.

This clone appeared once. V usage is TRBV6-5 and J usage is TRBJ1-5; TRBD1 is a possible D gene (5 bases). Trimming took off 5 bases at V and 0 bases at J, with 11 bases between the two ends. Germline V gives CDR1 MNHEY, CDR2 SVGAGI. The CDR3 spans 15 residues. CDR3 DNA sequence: TGTGCCAGCAGTCGACAGTATACTAGCAATCAGCCCCAGCATTTT. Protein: CASSRQYTSNQPQHF.